This TCR beta chain was retrieved from a study of identical twins. TCRdb reprocessed the 5' RACE reads via MiXCR and lists one record per CDR3 protein. This sample has about 240,000 distinct CDR3 sequences; under 12% occur once, and the top ten carry 9% to 10%. In its sample, this clonotype was seen a few times. Trimming left V 1 base short and J 1 base short, with 9 bases between. This CDR3 contains 15 residues. Germline assignment: CDR1 LGHNA and CDR2 YNFKEQ. J is TRBJ2-3 and V is TRBV4-2, with D tentatively TRBD2 (5 bases). Specimen: memory T cells sorted from blood. The sequence was obtained from a man aged 50-59 years in good health. The CDR3 loop reads CASSQAWGGTDTQYF. The CDR3 DNA reads TGTGCCAGCAGCCAAGCCTGGGGAGGCACAGATACGCAGTATTTT.